The present T cell receptor beta chain was sequenced within a study of T cells in Graves' hyperthyroidism and ophthalmopathy. For this clonotype: No antigen is known for it.

There were TCR beta CDR3 regions amplified from RNA transcripts. With the HTBI primer set, the TCR CDR3 went through a first round of RT-PCR. TCRdb recomputed calls from the multiplex PCR reads with MiXCR, one row per CDR3 protein. The top ten clones hold approximately 37% of a sample with about 300,000 distinct CDR3 sequences, roughly 19% of them seen once. Study-wide findings and caveats: Model-based prediction identified ophthalmopathy a median around 6.5 months prior to its onset.

Trimming left V 6 bases short and J 5 bases short, with 17 bases between. CDR3 length: 15 residues. Germline CDR1 is MGHRA and CDR2 is YSYEKL. The chain uses TRBV4-1 and TRBJ1-5; D might be TRBD1 (5 bases). The TCR originated in a man between 45 and 60 years old with Graves' ophthalmopathy. The sample was blood. The CDR3 sequence: CASSHIGQGDQPQHF. CDR3 in DNA: TGCGCCAGCAGTCACATCGGGCAGGGTGATCAGCCCCAGCATTTT.